The 6 T cell receptor beta chains given below trace back to one sample, sequenced in a study of T cell repertoires in cytomegalovirus infection. Their antigens are not known. Each CDR3 protein gets one entry after TCRdb re-called the reads with MiXCR. Here the sample spans approximately 120,000 distinct CDR3 sequences, 25% to 30% being singletons. Material: CD8+ T cells from cultured PBMCs, obtained from culture after CMV antigen stimulation. The receptors here all came from a human donor in good health (CMV status not recorded). Some clones in this sample may be carry-over from other donors' samples.

This clonotype was recorded many times. The chain links TRBV6-5 to TRBJ2-2; no definite D call. Germline CDR1 reads MNHEY; CDR2 reads SVGAGI. The CDR3 length is 16 residues. V shed 2 bases and J shed 0 bases, with 10 bases lying between them. The CDR3 protein is CASSYIATANTGELFF. The CDR3 coding sequence is TGTGCCAGCAGTTACATAGCAACGGCGAACACCGGGGAGCTGTTTTTT.

The gene calls are TRBV7-6 and TRBJ2-7, with D maybe TRBD1 (6 bases). The germline V and J ends were trimmed by 1 base and 6 bases, with 13 bases remaining between them. CDR1 is SGHVS, CDR2 FNYEAQ, per germline. This CDR3 has 14 amino acids. CDR3 sequence (DNA): TGTGCCAGCAGCTTAGTTCTGGGGGCAAGCGAGCAGTACTTC. Amino acids: CASSLVLGASEQYF.

The chain combines TRBV29-1 with TRBJ1-5; 10 bases line up with TRBD1. The CDR3 sequence is 14 residues long. Trimming removed 2 bases from V and 5 bases from J; junction bases left unmatched: 3. Germline values: CDR1 SQVTM, CDR2 ANQGSEA. The CDR3 region is CSVETGTGDQPQHF. CDR3 nucleotide sequence: TGCAGCGTTGAAACGGGGACAGGGGATCAGCCCCAGCATTTT.

The gene calls are TRBV9 and TRBJ2-3, with D tentatively TRBD1 or TRBD2 (5 bases each). Germline CDR1 SGDLS, CDR2 YYNGEE. V dropped 4 bases and J dropped 0 bases, with 9 bases sitting between them. This CDR3 has 14 amino acids. CDR3 DNA: TGTGCCAGCAGCCCGTGGGACAGCACAGATACGCAGTATTTT. Protein: CASSPWDSTDTQYF.

The V gene is TRBV11-2, the J gene TRBJ2-5; D tentatively reads TRBD1 or TRBD2 (5 bases each). CDR3 length: 13 residues. From germline, CDR1 is SGHAT and CDR2 FQNNGV. With 4 bases removed from V and 5 bases from J, the gap between germline ends came to 11 bases. CDR3 sequence reads: CASSSEGQETQYF. CDR3 bases: TGTGCCAGCAGCTCTGAGGGGCAGGAGACCCAGTACTTC.

In this sample, this clonotype turned up many times. This rearrangement joins TRBV19 to TRBJ2-7; 7 bases map to TRBD1. Germline V gene data show CDR1 as LNHDA and CDR2 as SQIVND (reference sequence). This CDR3 region has 15 residues. The V segment lost 0 bases and the J segment 2 bases; nucleotides outside the gene matches: 4. The CDR3 region has the DNA TGTGCCAGTAGTATAGACAGGGGGAGCCCCTACGAGCAGTACTTC. Encoded protein: CASSIDRGSPYEQYF.